The rows below give T cell receptor beta chains drawn from one sample of a study of T cell responses to AZD1222 COVID-19 vaccine. Generated by immunoSEQ multiplex PCR, the TCRdb table keeps only in-frame clones and is missing some. The sample includes some 90,000 clones, approximately 91% of them seen just once. Sequences were derived from peripheral blood, sampled on day 0 of AZD1222 vaccination. These receptors all stem from an adult in good health. Each CDR3 is given with its conserved first and last residue. The D gene is left open where the match is weak. Size values are once, few and many counts, or a class for expanded clones, and some rows have none.

NA | NA | TRBJ2-1 | TRBV5-1 | CASSSGSNEQFF | TGCGCCAGCAGCTCTGGGTCGAATGAGCAGTTCTTC
TRBD1 | NA | TRBJ1-6 | TRBV2 | CASSITGGYNSPLHF | TGTGCCAGCAGTATAACAGGGGGCTATAATTCACCCCTCCACTTT
TRBD1 | NA | TRBJ2-6 | TRBV5-8 | CASGTGGSGANVLTF | TGTGCCAGCGGGACAGGGGGTTCCGGGGCCAACGTCCTGACTTTC
NA | NA | TRBJ1-5 | TRBV6-2/TRBV6-3 | CASSYSTHGQPQHF | TGTGCCAGCAGTTACTCGACCCATGGTCAGCCCCAGCATTTT
NA | NA | TRBJ2-7 | TRBV12-3/TRBV12-4 | CASSLVAYEQYF | TGTGCCAGCAGTCTGGTTGCCTACGAGCAGTACTTC
NA | once | TRBJ1-3 | TRBV4-1 | CASSPTGVGNTIYF | TGCGCCAGCAGCCCTACCGGGGTAGGAAACACCATATATTTT
NA | NA | TRBJ1-2 | TRBV27 | CASKLTGTFSGGYTF | TGTGCCAGCAAGCTGACCGGGACATTCAGTGGAGGCTACACCTTC
NA | once | TRBJ2-5 | TRBV12-3/TRBV12-4 | CASVPQNQETQYF | TGTGCCAGCGTGCCGCAAAACCAAGAGACCCAGTACTTC
NA | once | TRBJ2-7 | TRBV7-3 | CASSLGGTYEQYF | TGTGCCAGCAGCTTAGGAGGAACCTACGAGCAGTACTTC
NA | NA | TRBJ1-1 | TRBV5-1 | CASSLGVNTEAFF | TGCGCCAGCAGCTTGGGCGTGAACACTGAAGCTTTCTTT
NA | NA | TRBJ1-1 | TRBV3-1/TRBV3-2 | CASSQGKARNTEAFF | TGTGCCAGCAGCCAAGGGAAGGCAAGGAACACTGAAGCTTTCTTT
TRBD1 | NA | TRBJ2-7 | TRBV28 | CASRGTGYAYEQYF | TGTGCCAGCAGGGGGACAGGGTACGCCTACGAGCAGTACTTC
NA | NA | TRBJ1-6 | TRBV30 | CAWTGPKGSPLHF | TGTGCCTGGACAGGCCCAAAAGGGTCACCCCTCCACTTT
NA | NA | TRBJ2-2 | TRBV30 | CAWSELVSTGELFF | TGTGCCTGGAGCGAACTAGTTTCCACCGGGGAGCTGTTTTTT
NA | NA | TRBJ2-3 | TRBV19 | CASSAADTQYF | TGTGCCAGTAGTGCAGCAGATACGCAGTATTTT
NA | few | TRBJ1-6 | TRBV28 | CASSGDSPLHF | TGTGCCAGCAGTGGGGATTCACCCCTCCACTTT
NA | NA | TRBJ1-2 | TRBV5-1 | CASSLEQGFYGYTF | TGCGCCAGCAGCTTGGAGCAGGGTTTTTATGGCTACACCTTC
TRBD1 | NA | TRBJ1-1 | TRBV19 | CASSRTGGGTEAFF | TGTGCCAGTAGTCGGACAGGGGGCGGCACTGAAGCTTTCTTT
TRBD1 | NA | TRBJ2-7 | TRBV7-2 | CASSLATGQTGGRYEQYF | TGTGCCAGCAGCTTAGCAACGGGCCAGACAGGGGGTAGGTACGAGCAGTACTTC
NA | once | TRBJ1-5 | TRBV7-2 | CASSQTSGGGQPQHF | TGTGCCAGCAGCCAGACTTCCGGGGGCGGTCAGCCCCAGCATTTT
NA | NA | TRBJ2-3 | TRBV19 | CASSYEGGTDTQYF | TGTGCCAGTAGTTATGAGGGGGGCACAGATACGCAGTATTTT
NA | NA | TRBJ2-2 | TRBV19 | CASRPNRAGELFF | TGTGCCAGTAGACCGAACAGGGCCGGGGAGCTGTTTTTT
NA | NA | TRBJ1-1 | TRBV30 | CAWTVGVSGTAFF | TGTGCCTGGACCGTAGGGGTTTCGGGGACAGCTTTCTTT
NA | NA | TRBJ2-7 | TRBV5-1 | CASSLVTTSYEQCF | TGCGCCAGCAGCTTGGTGACTACTTCCTACGAGCAGTGCTTC
NA | NA | TRBJ2-5 | TRBV6-5 | CASIRTHKETQYF | TGTGCCAGCATCCGGACACACAAGGAGACCCAGTACTTC
NA | NA | TRBJ2-7 | TRBV28 | CASSLWGDGRSSYEQYF | TGTGCCAGCAGTTTATGGGGAGACGGCCGAAGCTCCTACGAGCAGTACTTC
NA | NA | TRBJ2-7 | TRBV5-1 | CASAYSGFNEQYF | TGCGCCAGCGCATACTCAGGTTTTAACGAGCAGTACTTC
NA | NA | TRBJ1-4 | TRBV7-9 | CASSLAGERLFF | TGTGCCAGCAGCTTAGCGGGGGAGCGACTGTTTTTT
NA | NA | TRBJ2-2 | TRBV6-5 | CASSYGGISTGELFF | TGTGCCAGCAGTTACGGCGGGATCAGCACCGGGGAGCTGTTTTTT
NA | few | TRBJ1-1 | TRBV6-5 | CAIQDNWNTEAFF | TGTGCCATTCAGGACAATTGGAACACTGAAGCTTTCTTT
NA | NA | TRBJ2-7 | TRBV3-1/TRBV3-2 | CASSLLGARSAEQYF | TGTGCCAGCAGCCTGTTGGGGGCCCGATCGGCCGAGCAGTACTTC
TRBD1 | NA | TRBJ1-2 | TRBV7-8 | CASSLGGGRDYGYTF | TGTGCCAGCAGCTTAGGAGGGGGCCGGGACTATGGCTACACCTTC
NA | NA | TRBJ1-5 | TRBV18 | CASSPGGDQPQHF | TGTGCCAGCTCACCAGGGGGGGATCAGCCCCAGCATTTT
NA | few | TRBJ1-1 | TRBV28 | CASSLRTRNTEAFF | TGTGCCAGCAGTTTGCGGACGAGGAACACTGAAGCTTTCTTT
NA | NA | TRBJ1-1 | TRBV3-1/TRBV3-2 | CASSQVIMNTEAFF | TGTGCCAGCAGCCAAGTAATAATGAACACTGAAGCTTTCTTT
NA | NA | TRBJ2-2 | TRBV7-3 | CASSPTGEGTGELFF | TGTGCCAGCAGTCCGACAGGGGAGGGCACCGGGGAGCTGTTTTTT
NA | NA | TRBJ1-1 | TRBV6-2/TRBV6-3 | CASSQTLSTVMNTEAFF | TGTGCCAGCAGTCAGACCCTCTCAACAGTGATGAACACTGAAGCTTTCTTT
NA | once | TRBJ2-7 | TRBV6-5 | CASSPIRWREQYF | TGTGCCAGCAGTCCAATCAGGTGGCGCGAGCAGTACTTC
NA | NA | TRBJ1-5 | TRBV6-5 | CASSWGDNQPQHF | TGTGCCAGCAGTTGGGGGGACAATCAGCCCCAGCATTTT
NA | NA | TRBJ1-2 | TRBV5-5 | CASSLRVSYGYTF | TGTGCCAGCAGCTTGAGGGTTTCCTATGGCTACACCTTC